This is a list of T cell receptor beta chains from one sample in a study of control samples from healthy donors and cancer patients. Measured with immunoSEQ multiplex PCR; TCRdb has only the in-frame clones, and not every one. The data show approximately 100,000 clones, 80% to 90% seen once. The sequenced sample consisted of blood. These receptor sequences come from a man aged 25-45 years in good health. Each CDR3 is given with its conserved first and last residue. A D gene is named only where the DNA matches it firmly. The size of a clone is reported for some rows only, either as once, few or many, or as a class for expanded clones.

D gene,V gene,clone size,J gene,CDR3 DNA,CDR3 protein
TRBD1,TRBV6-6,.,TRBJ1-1,TGTGCCAGCAGTCCCCGGGACAGGGGGTTAGGAACTGAAGCTTTCTTT,CASSPRDRGLGTEAFF
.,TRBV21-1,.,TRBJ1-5,TGTGCCAGCCCCCCGCAGGGATACGATCAGCCCCAGCATTTT,CASPPQGYDQPQHF
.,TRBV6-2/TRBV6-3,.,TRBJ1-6,TGTGCCAGCAGCGACGGACAGCTAAATAATTCACCCCTCCACTTT,CASSDGQLNNSPLHF
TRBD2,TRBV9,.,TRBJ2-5,TGTGCCAGCAGCGCTGACGCGGGAGGTCTAGAGACCCAGTACTTC,CASSADAGGLETQYF
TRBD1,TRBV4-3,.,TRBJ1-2,TGCGCCAGCAGCCAAGACCGGACAGGGGGCTATGGCTACACCTTC,CASSQDRTGGYGYTF
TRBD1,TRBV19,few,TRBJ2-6,TGTGCCAGTAGTAGGGACAGTTCCTCTGGGGCCAACGTCCTGACTTTC,CASSRDSSSGANVLTF
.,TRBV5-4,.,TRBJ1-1,TGTGCCAGCAGGCATGCGGGACACAAGAACACTGAAGCTTTCTTT,CASRHAGHKNTEAFF
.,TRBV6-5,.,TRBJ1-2,TGTGCCAGCAGTTACTCAAGGGGAGGCGGCTACACCTTC,CASSYSRGGGYTF
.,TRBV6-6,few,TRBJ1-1,TGTGCCAGCAGCCACATCCAGGGCACTGAAGCTTTCTTT,CASSHIQGTEAFF
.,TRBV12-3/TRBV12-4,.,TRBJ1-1,TGTGCCAGCAGTATAGTCTGGAACACTGAAGCTTTCTTT,CASSIVWNTEAFF
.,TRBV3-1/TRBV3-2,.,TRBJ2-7,TGTGCCAGCAGTCGTCGACCCACGGGGGTCTCCTACGAGCAGTACTTC,CASSRRPTGVSYEQYF
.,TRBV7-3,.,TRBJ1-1,TGTGCCAGCAGCTTAAGGGCGGGGTCCGGGGGCCCTGAAGCTTTCTTT,CASSLRAGSGGPEAFF
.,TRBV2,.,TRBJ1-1,TGTGCCAGCAGTATTCTTCTACGGATGAACACTGAAGCTTTCTTT,CASSILLRMNTEAFF
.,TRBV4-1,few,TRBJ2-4,TGCGCCAGCAGCCAAGACGACAGCACCACCAAAAACATTCAGTACTTC,CASSQDDSTTKNIQYF